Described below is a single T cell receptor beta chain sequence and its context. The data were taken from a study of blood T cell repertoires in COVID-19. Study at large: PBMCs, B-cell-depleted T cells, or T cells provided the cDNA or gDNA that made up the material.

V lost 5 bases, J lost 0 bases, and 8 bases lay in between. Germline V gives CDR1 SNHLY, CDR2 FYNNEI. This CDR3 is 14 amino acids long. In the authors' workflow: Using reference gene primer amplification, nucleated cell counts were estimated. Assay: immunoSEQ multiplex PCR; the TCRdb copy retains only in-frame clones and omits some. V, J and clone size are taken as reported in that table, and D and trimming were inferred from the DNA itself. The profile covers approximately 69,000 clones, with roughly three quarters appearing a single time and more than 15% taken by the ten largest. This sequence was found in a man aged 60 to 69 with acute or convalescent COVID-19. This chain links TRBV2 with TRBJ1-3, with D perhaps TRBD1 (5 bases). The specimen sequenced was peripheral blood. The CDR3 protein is CASSRDFSGNTIYF. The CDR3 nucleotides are TGTGCCAGCAGTCGGGACTTCTCTGGAAACACCATATATTTT.